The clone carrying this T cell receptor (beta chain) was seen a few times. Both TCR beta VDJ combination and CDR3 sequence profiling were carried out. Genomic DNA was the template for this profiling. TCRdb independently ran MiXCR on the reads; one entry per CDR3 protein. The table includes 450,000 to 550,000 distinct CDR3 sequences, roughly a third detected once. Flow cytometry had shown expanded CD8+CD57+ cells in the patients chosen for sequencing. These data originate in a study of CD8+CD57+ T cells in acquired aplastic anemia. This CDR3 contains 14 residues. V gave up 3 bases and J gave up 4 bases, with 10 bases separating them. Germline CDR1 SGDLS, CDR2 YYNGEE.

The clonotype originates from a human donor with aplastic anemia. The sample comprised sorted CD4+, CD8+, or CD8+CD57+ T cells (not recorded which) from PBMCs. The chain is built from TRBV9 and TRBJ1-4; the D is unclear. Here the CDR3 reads CASSAGPDNEKLFF. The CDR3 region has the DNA TGTGCCAGCAGCGCCGGGCCGGATAATGAAAAACTGTTTTTT. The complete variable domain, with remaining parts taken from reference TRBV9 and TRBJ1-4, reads DSGVTQTPKHLITATGQRVTLRCSPRSGDLSVYWYQQSLDQGLQFLIQYYNGEERAKGNILERFSAQQFPDLHSELNLSSLELGDSALYFCASSAGPDNEKLFFGSGTQLSVL.